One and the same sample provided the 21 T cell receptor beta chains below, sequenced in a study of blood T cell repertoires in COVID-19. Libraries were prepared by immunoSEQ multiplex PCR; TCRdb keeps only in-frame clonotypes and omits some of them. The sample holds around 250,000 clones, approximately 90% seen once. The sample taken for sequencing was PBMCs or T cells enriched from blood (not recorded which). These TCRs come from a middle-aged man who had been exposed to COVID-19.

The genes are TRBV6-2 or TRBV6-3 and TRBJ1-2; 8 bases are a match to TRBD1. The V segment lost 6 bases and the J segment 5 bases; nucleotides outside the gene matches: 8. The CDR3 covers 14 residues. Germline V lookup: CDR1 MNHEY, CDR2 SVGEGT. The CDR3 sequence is CASSRPGQGYGYTF. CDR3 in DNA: TGTGCCAGCAGCCGCCCAGGACAGGGATATGGCTACACCTTC.

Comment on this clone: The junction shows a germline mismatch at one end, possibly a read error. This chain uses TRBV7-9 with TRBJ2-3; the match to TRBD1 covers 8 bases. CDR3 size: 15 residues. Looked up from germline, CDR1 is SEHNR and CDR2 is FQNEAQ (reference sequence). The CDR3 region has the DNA TGTGCCGGCAGCCCCGGACAGGGTAGGACAGATACGCAGTATTTT. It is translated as CAGSPGQGRTDTQYF.

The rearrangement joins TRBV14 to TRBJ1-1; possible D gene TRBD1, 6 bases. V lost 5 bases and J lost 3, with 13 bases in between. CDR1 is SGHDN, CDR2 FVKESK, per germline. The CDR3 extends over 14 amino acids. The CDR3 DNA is TGTGCCAGCAGCTCGGGGCAGGGGCACACTGAAGCTTTCTTT. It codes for CASSSGQGHTEAFF.

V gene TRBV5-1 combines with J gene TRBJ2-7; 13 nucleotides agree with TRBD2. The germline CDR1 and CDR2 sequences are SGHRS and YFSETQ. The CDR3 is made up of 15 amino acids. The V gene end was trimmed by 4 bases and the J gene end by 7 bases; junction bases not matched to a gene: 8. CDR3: CASSPGLAGSTEQYF. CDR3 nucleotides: TGCGCCAGCAGCCCGGGACTAGCGGGATCAACAGAGCAGTACTTC.

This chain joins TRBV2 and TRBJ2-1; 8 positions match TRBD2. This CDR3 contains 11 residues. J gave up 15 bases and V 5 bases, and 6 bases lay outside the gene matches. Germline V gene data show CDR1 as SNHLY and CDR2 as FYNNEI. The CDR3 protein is CASSLGLAPFF. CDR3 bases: TGTGCCAGCAGTCTAGGACTAGCCCCGTTCTTC. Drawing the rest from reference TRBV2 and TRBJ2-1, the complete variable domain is EPEVTQTPSHQVTQMGQEVILRCVPISNHLYFYWYRQILGQKVEFLVSFYNNEISEKSEIFDDQFSVERPDGSNFTLKIRSTKLEDSAMYFCASSLGLAPFFGPGTRLTVL.

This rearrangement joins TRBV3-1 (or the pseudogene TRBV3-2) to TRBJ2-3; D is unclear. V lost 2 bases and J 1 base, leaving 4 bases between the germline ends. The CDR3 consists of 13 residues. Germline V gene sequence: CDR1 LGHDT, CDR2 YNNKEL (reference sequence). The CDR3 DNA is TGTGCCAGCAGCCAACCAGGCACAGATACGCAGTATTTT. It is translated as CASSQPGTDTQYF.

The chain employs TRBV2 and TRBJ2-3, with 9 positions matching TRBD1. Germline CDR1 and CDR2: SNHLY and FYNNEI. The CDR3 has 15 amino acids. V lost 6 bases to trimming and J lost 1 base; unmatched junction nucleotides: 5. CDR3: CASRDRGFRTDTQYF. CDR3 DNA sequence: TGTGCCAGCAGGGACAGGGGCTTCCGCACAGATACGCAGTATTTT.

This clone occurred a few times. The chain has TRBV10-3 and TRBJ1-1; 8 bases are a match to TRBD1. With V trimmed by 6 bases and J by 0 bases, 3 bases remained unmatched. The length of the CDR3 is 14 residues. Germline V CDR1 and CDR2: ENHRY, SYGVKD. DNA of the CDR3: TGTGCCATCAGGGTGACAGGGGTGAACACTGAAGCTTTCTTT. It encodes CAIRVTGVNTEAFF.

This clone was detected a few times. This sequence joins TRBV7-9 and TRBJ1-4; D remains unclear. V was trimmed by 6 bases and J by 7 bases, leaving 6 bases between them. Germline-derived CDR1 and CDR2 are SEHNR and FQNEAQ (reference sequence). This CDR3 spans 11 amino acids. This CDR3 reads CASSGSEKLFF. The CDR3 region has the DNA TGTGCCAGCAGTGGGAGTGAAAAACTGTTTTTT. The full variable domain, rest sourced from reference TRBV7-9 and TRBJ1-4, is DTGVSQNPRHKITKRGQNVTFRCDPISEHNRLYWYRQTLGQGPEFLTYFQNEAQLEKSRLLSDRFSAERPKGSFSTLEIQRTEQGDSAMYLCASSGSEKLFFGSGTQLSVL.

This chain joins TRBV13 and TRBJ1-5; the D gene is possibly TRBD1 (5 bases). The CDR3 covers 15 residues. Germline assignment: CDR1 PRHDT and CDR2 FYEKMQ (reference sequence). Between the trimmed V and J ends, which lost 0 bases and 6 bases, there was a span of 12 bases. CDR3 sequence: CASSLGQGVRQPQHF. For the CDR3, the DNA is TGTGCCAGCAGCTTAGGCCAGGGTGTTCGTCAGCCCCAGCATTTT.

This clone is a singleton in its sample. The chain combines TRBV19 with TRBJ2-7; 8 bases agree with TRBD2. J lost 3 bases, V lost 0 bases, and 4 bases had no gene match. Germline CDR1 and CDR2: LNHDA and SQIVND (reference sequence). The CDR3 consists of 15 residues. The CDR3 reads CASSIDDSGIYEQYF. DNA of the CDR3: TGTGCCAGTAGTATAGATGATAGCGGGATCTACGAGCAGTACTTC.

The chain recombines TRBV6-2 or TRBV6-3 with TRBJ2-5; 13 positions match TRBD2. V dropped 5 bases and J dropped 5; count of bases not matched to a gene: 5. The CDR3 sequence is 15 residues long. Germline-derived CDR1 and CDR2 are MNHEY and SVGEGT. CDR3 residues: CASSGGLAGIETQYF. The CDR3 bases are TGTGCCAGCAGTGGGGGACTAGCGGGAATTGAGACCCAGTACTTC.

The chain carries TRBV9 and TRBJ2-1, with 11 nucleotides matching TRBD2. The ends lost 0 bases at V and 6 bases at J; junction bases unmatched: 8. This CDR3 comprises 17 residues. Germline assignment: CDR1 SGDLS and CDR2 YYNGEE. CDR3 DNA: TGTGCCAGCAGCGTAGGGGCTAGCGGGAGGTGGGGCAATGAGCAGTTCTTC. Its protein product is CASSVGASGRWGNEQFF.

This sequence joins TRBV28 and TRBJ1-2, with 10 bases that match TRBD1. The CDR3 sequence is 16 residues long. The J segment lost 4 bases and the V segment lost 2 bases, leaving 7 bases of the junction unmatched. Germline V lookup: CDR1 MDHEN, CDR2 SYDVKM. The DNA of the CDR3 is TGTGCCAGCAGTTTAGGGACAGGGGAGCGGGTCTATGGCTACACCTTC. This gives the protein CASSLGTGERVYGYTF.

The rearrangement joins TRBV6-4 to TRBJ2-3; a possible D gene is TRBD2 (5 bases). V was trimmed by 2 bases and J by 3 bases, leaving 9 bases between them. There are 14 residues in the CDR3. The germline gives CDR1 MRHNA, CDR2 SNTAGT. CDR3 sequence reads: CASSDGSATDTQYF. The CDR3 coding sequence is TGTGCCAGCAGTGACGGGAGTGCGACAGATACGCAGTATTTT.

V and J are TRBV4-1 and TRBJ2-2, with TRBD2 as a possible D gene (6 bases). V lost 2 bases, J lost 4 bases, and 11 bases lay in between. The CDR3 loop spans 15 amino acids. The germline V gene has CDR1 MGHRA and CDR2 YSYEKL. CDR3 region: CASSQFSSVTGELFF. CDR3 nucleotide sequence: TGCGCCAGCAGCCAATTCTCTAGCGTCACCGGGGAGCTGTTTTTT.

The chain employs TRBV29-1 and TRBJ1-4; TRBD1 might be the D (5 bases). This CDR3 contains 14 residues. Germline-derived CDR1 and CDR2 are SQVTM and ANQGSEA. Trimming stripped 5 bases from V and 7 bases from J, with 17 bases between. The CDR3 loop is CSVFSGRVGEKLFF. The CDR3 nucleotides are TGCAGCGTTTTTTCGGGCAGGGTTGGTGAAAAACTGTTTTTT.

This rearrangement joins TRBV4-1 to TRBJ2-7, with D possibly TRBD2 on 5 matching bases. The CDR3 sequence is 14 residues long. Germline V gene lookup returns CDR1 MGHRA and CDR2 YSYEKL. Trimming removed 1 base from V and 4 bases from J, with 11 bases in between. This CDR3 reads CASSQVGSAYEQYF. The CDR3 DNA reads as TGCGCCAGCAGCCAAGTCGGTAGCGCGTACGAGCAGTACTTC.

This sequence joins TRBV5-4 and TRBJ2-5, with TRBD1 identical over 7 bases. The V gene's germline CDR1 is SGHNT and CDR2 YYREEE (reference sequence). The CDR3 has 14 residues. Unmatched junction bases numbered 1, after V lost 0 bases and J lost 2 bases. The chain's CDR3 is CASSLGGQQETQYF. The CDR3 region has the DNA TGTGCCAGCAGCTTGGGGGGACAGCAAGAGACCCAGTACTTC. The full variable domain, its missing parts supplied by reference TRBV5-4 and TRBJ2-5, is ETGVTQSPTHLIKTRGQQVTLRCSSQSGHNTVSWYQQALGQGPQFIFQYYREEENGRGNFPPRFSGLQFPNYSSELNVNALELDDSALYLCASSLGGQQETQYFGPGTRLLVL.

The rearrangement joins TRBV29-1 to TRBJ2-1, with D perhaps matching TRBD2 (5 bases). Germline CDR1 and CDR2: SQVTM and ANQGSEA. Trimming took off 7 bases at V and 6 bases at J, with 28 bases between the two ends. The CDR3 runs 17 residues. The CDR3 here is CSGRRCFSADRCNEQFF. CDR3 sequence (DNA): TGCAGCGGAAGAAGATGTTTTAGCGCCGACCGATGCAATGAGCAGTTCTTC.

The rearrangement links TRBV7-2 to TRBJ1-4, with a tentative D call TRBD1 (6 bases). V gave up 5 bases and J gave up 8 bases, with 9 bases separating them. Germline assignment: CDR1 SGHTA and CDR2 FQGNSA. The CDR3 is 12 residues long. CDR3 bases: TGTGCCAGCAGCCTACAGGGCGAAAAACTGTTTTTT. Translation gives CASSLQGEKLFF.